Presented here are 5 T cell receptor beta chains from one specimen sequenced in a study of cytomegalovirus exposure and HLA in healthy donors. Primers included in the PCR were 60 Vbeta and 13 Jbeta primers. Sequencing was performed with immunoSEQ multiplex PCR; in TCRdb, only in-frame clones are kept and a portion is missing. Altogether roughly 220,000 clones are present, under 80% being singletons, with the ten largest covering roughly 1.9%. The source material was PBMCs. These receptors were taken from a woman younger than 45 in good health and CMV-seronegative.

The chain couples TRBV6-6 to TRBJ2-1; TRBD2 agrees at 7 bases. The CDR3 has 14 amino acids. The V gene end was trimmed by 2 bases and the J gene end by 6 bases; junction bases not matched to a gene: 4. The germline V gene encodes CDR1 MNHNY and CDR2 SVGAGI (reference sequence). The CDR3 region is CASSYGGRGNEQFF. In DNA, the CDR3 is TGTGCCAGCAGTTACGGCGGGAGAGGCAATGAGCAGTTCTTC.

The CDR3 DNA follows: TGTGCCAGTAGTCCAGCCCGGGACAGGGTGAACACTGAAGCTTTCTTT. This encodes CASSPARDRVNTEAFF. The V and J genes are TRBV19 and TRBJ1-1, with TRBD1 identical over 9 bases. J gave up 0 bases and V 5 bases, and 7 bases lay outside the gene matches. CDR3 length: 16 residues. CDR1 and CDR2 from the germline V gene are LNHDA and SQIVND (reference sequence).

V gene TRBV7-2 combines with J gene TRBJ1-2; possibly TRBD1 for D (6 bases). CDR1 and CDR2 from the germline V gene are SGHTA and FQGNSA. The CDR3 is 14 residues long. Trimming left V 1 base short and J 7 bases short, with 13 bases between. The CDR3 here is CASSLGGQIGGYTF. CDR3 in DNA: TGTGCCAGCAGCTTAGGAGGACAGATCGGTGGCTACACCTTC. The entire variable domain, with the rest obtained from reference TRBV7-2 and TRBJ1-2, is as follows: GAGVSQSPSNKVTEKGKDVELRCDPISGHTALYWYRQSLGQGLEFLIYFQGNSAPDKSGLPSDRFSAERTGGSVSTLTIQRTQQEDSAVYLCASSLGGQIGGYTFGSGTRLTVV.

CDR3 sequence reads: CSVVRSSYNEQFF. CDR3 DNA sequence: TGCAGCGTTGTACGCAGCTCCTACAATGAGCAGTTCTTC. V is TRBV29-1 and J is TRBJ2-1; D is uncertain. Trimming stripped 4 bases from V and 0 bases from J, with 7 bases between. CDR1 and CDR2 (germline): SQVTM, ANQGSEA. The CDR3 has 13 residues.

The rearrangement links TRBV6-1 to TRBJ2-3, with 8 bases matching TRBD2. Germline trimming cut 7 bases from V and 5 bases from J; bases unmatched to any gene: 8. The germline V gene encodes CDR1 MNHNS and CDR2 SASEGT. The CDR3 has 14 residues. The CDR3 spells CASNLAGAVDTQYF. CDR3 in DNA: TGTGCCAGCAACCTAGCGGGTGCCGTAGATACGCAGTATTTT.